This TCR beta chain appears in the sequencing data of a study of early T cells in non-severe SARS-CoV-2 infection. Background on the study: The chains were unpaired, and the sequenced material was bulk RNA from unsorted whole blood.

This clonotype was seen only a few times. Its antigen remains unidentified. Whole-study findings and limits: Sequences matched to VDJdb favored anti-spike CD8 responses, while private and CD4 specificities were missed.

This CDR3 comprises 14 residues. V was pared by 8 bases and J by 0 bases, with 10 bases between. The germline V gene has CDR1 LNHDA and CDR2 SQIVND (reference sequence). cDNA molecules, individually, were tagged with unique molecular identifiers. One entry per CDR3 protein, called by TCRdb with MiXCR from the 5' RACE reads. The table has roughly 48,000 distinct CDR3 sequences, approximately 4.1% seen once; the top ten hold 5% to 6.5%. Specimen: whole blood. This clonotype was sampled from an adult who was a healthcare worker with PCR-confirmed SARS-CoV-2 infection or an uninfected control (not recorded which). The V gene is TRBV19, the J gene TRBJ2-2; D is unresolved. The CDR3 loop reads CASSISANTGELFF. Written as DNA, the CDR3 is TGTGCCAGTTCGATAAGCGCGAACACCGGGGAGCTGTTTTTT.